This T cell receptor beta chain was identified during a study of blood T cell repertoires in COVID-19. The germline V and J ends were trimmed by 3 bases and 4 bases, with 15 bases remaining between them. The CDR3 spans 15 residues. CDR1 is LNHDA, CDR2 SQIVND, per germline (reference sequence). Here immunoSEQ multiplex PCR was the method, and the copy in TCRdb shows in-frame clones only, minus some. The sample shows over 200,000 clones, approximately 90% of them seen only once. This receptor was taken from a young man with acute or convalescent COVID-19. The chain links TRBV19 to TRBJ1-1; D possibly corresponds to TRBD1 (5 bases). The sample taken for sequencing was peripheral blood. CDR3 nucleotides: TGTGCCAGTAGTATCGGGGGGGTGCTTAGCACTGAAGCTTTCTTT. It codes for CASSIGGVLSTEAFF.